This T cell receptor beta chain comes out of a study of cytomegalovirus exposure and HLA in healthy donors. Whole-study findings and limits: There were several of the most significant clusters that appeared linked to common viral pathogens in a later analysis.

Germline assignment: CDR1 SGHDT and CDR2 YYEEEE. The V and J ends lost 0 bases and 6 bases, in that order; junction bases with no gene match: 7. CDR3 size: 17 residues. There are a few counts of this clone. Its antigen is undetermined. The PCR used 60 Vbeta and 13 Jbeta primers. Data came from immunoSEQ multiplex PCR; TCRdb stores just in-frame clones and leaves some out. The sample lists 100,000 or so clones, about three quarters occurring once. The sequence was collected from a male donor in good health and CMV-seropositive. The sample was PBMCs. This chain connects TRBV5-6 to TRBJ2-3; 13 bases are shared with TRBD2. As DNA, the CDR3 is TGTGCCAGCAGCTTGGACCGGACTAGCGGGGGAGGGGATACGCAGTATTTT. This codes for CASSLDRTSGGGDTQYF.